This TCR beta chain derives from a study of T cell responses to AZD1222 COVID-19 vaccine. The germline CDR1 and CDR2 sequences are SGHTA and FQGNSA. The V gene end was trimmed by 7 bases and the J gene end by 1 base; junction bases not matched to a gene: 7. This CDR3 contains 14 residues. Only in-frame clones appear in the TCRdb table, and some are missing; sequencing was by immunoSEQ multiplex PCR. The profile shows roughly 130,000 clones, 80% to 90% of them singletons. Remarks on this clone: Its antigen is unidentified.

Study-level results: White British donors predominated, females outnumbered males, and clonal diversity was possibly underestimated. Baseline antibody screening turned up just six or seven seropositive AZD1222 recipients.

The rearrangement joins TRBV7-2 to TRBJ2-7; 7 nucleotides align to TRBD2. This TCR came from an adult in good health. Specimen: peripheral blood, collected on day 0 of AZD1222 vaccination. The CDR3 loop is CASMTSSNSYEQYF. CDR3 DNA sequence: TGTGCCAGCATGACTAGCTCAAATTCCTACGAGCAGTACTTC.